This T cell receptor beta chain is drawn from a study of technical replicates of blood from a few donors. Method: immunoSEQ multiplex PCR; TCRdb's copy keeps in-frame clones and lacks some. The profile covers about 80,000 clones, with about 94% appearing a single time and around 0.41% taken by the ten largest. The clonotype was recovered from a human donor in good health. Material for sequencing was T cells isolated from PBMCs.

As DNA, the CDR3 is TGCGCCAGCAGCCAAGAACCTCGGGGGTTCGCTGAAGCTTTCTTT. Translating it yields CASSQEPRGFAEAFF. V usage is TRBV4-3 and J usage is TRBJ1-1; possibly TRBD1 for D (5 bases). CDR3 length: 15 residues. Germline V gives CDR1 LGHNA, CDR2 YSLEER. The V end was cut by 0 bases, the J end by 6 bases, with 14 bases between.